This entry concerns a single T cell receptor beta chain. What it binds is unknown. Investigators profiled TCR beta VDJ and CDR3 from genomic DNA template. Using its own MiXCR run on the reads, TCRdb lists one record per CDR3 protein. The sample has 150,000 to 200,000 distinct CDR3 sequences, over 60% seen once. Germline values: CDR1 SGHVS, CDR2 FQNEAQ. The CDR3 length is 13 residues. V gave up 1 base and J gave up 7 bases; unmatched junction bases: 2. This specimen comes from a study of CD8+CD57+ T cells in acquired aplastic anemia. Study at large: Mean yield of DNA from sorted CD4+ and CD8+ cells was 3 to 3.5 ug. Findings and limits, study-wide: Patients showed no significant difference from controls in CD8+ Simpson's diversity. The number of CD8+ CDR3 sequences shared by patients and controls was approximately 30.

This chain joins TRBV7-8 and TRBJ1-1; 8 bases are shared with TRBD1. This TCR was recovered from a human donor with severe aplastic anemia or a healthy control (not recorded which). The sequencing sample was made of sorted CD4+, CD8+, or CD8+CD57+ T cells (not recorded which) from PBMCs. The CDR3 nucleotides read TGTGCCAGCAGCTTAGGGACAGGGCGTGAAGCTTTCTTT. It translates to CASSLGTGREAFF.